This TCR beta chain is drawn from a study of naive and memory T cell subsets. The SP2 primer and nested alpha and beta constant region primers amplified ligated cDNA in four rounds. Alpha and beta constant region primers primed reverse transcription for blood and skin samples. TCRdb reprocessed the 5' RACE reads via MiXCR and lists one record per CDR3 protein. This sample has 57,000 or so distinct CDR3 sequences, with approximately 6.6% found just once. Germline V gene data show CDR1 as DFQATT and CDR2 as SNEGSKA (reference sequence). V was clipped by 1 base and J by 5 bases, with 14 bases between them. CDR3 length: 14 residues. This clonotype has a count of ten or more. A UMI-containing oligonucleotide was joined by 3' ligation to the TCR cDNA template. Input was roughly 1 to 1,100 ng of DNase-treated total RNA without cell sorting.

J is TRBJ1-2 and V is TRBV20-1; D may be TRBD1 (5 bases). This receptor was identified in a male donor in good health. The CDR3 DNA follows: TGCAGTGCTAGAGGCGGGGGGTCAGGGTATGGCTACACCTTC. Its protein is CSARGGGSGYGYTF.